One and the same sample provided the 10 T cell receptor beta chains below, sequenced in a study of blood T cell repertoires in COVID-19. Sequencing used immunoSEQ multiplex PCR; TCRdb keeps in-frame clones, though not all of them. The sample records tens of thousands of clones, approximately 90% being singletons. The material sequenced was peripheral blood. These TCRs come from a man aged 40-49 years with COVID-19, enrolled during active disease.

This chain joins TRBV6-5 and TRBJ2-6; D not resolved. CDR1 MNHEY and CDR2 SVGAGI come from the germline V gene. V dropped 4 bases and J dropped 3 bases, with 4 bases sitting between them. The CDR3 spans 13 residues. CDR3 sequence (DNA): TGTGCCAGCAGTTCGGGTGGGGCCAACGTCCTGACTTTC. Encoded protein: CASSSGGANVLTF.

The chain combines TRBV3-1 (or the pseudogene TRBV3-2) with TRBJ1-2; TRBD1 might be the D (5 bases). The CDR3 length is 12 residues. Germline values: CDR1 LGHDT, CDR2 YNNKEL (reference sequence). V lost 5 bases and J 8 bases, leaving 12 bases between the germline ends. Here the CDR3 DNA reads TGTGCCAGCAGCTTCGCTCCAGGGGGCTACACCTTC. Protein product: CASSFAPGGYTF.

The chain employs TRBV5-4 and TRBJ1-4; D is undetermined. Germline V gene lookup returns CDR1 SGHNT and CDR2 YYREEE (reference sequence). Trimming stripped 4 bases from V and 8 bases from J, with 12 bases between. This CDR3 has 13 residues. In nucleotides, the CDR3 is TGTGCCAGCAGCACCCCGGGAGAAGAAAAACTGTTTTTT. Protein sequence: CASSTPGEEKLFF.

The chain uses TRBV18 and TRBJ1-1; D might be TRBD1 (5 bases). Trimming shortened V by 10 bases and J by 6 bases, and 12 bases separated the two germline ends. The CDR3 spans 11 residues. CDR1 KGHSH and CDR2 LQKENI come from the germline V gene. Here the CDR3 reads CATQGYSEAFF. The CDR3 DNA is TGTGCCACCCAGGGTTACTCTGAAGCTTTCTTT.

This clone was counted between two and nine times. For the CDR3, the DNA is TGCGCCAGCAGGCTATCACTGGAGGGGGACAGGCTGTATGGCTACACCTTC. Protein: CASRLSLEGDRLYGYTF. The chain uses TRBV4-1 and TRBJ1-2, with 8 nucleotides matching TRBD1. CDR3 length: 17 residues. J was trimmed by 5 bases and V by 6 bases; bases with no gene match: 17. The germline V gene encodes CDR1 MGHRA and CDR2 YSYEKL.

The rearrangement joins TRBV10-3 to TRBJ2-7; TRBD2 matches at 7 bases. Germline CDR1 reads ENHRY; CDR2 reads SYGVKD. This CDR3 comprises 14 residues. The J segment lost 7 bases and the V segment lost 3 bases, leaving 9 bases of the junction unmatched. For the CDR3, the DNA is TGTGCCATCAGTGAAACTAGCGCAGTCGGGGAGCAGTACTTC. It specifies CAISETSAVGEQYF.

Concerning this clone: The sample holds other DNA sequences that translate to the same CDR3. The CDR3 sequence: CASSIIGTSGQETQYF. The CDR3 nucleotides read TGTGCCAGTAGTATTATCGGGACTAGCGGCCAAGAGACCCAGTACTTC. The chain employs TRBV19 and TRBJ2-5, with 11 bases identical to TRBD2. Germline loops: CDR1 LNHDA, CDR2 SQIVND (reference sequence). The CDR3 runs to 16 residues. V lost 3 bases, J lost 1 base, and 4 bases stayed unmatched.

As to this clone: The junction shows a germline mismatch at one end, possibly a read error. The rearrangement joins TRBV10-2 to TRBJ2-5; 14 bases match TRBD2. Germline assignment: CDR1 WSHSY and CDR2 SAAADI. The CDR3 totals 14 residues. The CDR3 coding sequence is TGCGCCAGTGGACTAGCGGGGGGCCAAGAGGCCCAGTACTTC. Its protein product is CASGLAGGQEAQYF.

This chain links TRBV5-6 with TRBJ1-3, with D possibly being TRBD1 (6 bases). CDR1 and CDR2 from the germline V gene are SGHDT and YYEEEE. Between the trimmed V and J ends, which lost 5 bases and 2 bases, there was a span of 11 bases. The CDR3 spans 14 residues. The chain's CDR3 is CASRQGWTGNTIYF. CDR3 nucleotide sequence: TGTGCCAGCAGACAGGGCTGGACTGGAAACACCATATATTTT.

The chain employs TRBV30 and TRBJ2-1, with TRBD2 matching 9 bases. Germline CDR1 and CDR2: GTSNPN and SVGIG (reference sequence). The CDR3 loop spans 15 amino acids. Trimming took 0 bases from V and 4 from J; bases not matched to a gene: 4. DNA of the CDR3: TGTGCCTGGAGTGTGTCTAGCGGGACGTACAATGAGCAGTTCTTC. Residues: CAWSVSSGTYNEQFF.